This TCR beta chain emerged from a study of blood T cell repertoires in COVID-19. Across the whole study: T cells, B-cell-depleted T cells, or PBMCs supplied cDNA or gDNA.

Germline V gene data show CDR1 as MNHNY and CDR2 as SVGAGI (reference sequence). The length of the CDR3 is 15 residues. The germline V and J ends were trimmed by 5 bases and 1 base, with 15 bases remaining between them. Authors' processing steps: How many nucleated cells were present was estimated from reference gene primer amplification. Only in-frame clones appear in the TCRdb table, and some are missing; sequencing was by immunoSEQ multiplex PCR. V and J calls and clone size are those listed in that table; D and trimming were worked out from the DNA. The data contain 20,000 to 30,000 clones, 92% of them seen just once; the ten biggest clones take up over 25%. This clone was seen just once.

The chain carries TRBV6-6 and TRBJ2-7; D may be TRBD1 (6 bases). The sample was peripheral blood. The sequence was collected from a man aged 65 to 85 with active COVID-19. The CDR3 loop is CASSAAADSSYEQYF. DNA of the CDR3: TGTGCCAGCAGTGCGGCGGCGGACAGTTCCTACGAGCAGTACTTC.